This T cell receptor beta chain was sequenced for a study of T cell changes during pregnancy in multiple sclerosis (dated by TCRdb to about 2019). With respect to the entire study: Changes in the T cell repertoire over the course of pregnancy were examined in this study in women with multiple sclerosis.

To prepare the library, the immunoSEQ multiplex PCR assay was applied. The immuneACCESS repertoire file appears here via TCRdb, limited to in-frame rearrangements. These files lack a portion of the clones; in checked studies, under half of the deficit traces to unresolved V genes, and the cause of the others is not known. For this sample there are around 20,000 clones; under 95% appear just once. The ten most abundant clones make up roughly 0.61% of the sample. Taken from cysteine to phenylalanine, the CDR3 has 16 residues. The retained sequence is limited to the CDR3, 48 bases, with the frame set at the first base. The germline V gene gives CDR1 as SGHRS and CDR2 as YFSETQ. V is clipped by 1 base and J by 0 bases, and the sequence between their germline boundaries is 10 bases long. With regard to this clone: Its antigen is unknown. The input lacks base qualities; no much larger clone sits a single base away.

The TCR originated in a female donor in good health, enrolled as a control in a pregnancy study. Sequences were derived from CD4+ T cells from peripheral blood mononuclear cells, sampled in the third trimester of pregnancy. The rearrangement joined TRBV5-1 to TRBJ2-2, with the D gene not clear enough to name. The CDR3 here reads CASSLKVGANTGELFF. The DNA sequence reads TGCGCCAGCAGCTTGAAGGTTGGAGCGAACACCGGGGAGCTGTTTTTT.